A selection of T cell receptor beta chains follows, all from one sample in a study of T cell responses to AZD1222 COVID-19 vaccine. The method was immunoSEQ multiplex PCR; TCRdb's version includes in-frame clones alone and lacks a portion of them. The sample lists 130,000 or so clones, 90% seen once, with around 7.2% in the top ten. The source material was peripheral blood, sampled on day 0 of AZD1222 vaccination. The origin of the receptors is an adult in good health. Each CDR3 is given with its conserved first and last residue. A D gene is named only where the DNA matches it firmly. The listing skips clone size in some rows; elsewhere it reads once, few, many or a size class.

D gene: -; V gene: TRBV23-1; clone size: once; J gene: TRBJ2-4; CDR3 protein: CASSQKFAGRDFDIQYF; CDR3 DNA: TGCGCCAGCAGTCAAAAGTTTGCTGGGCGGGATTTTGACATTCAGTACTTC
D gene: -; V gene: TRBV28; clone size: few; J gene: TRBJ1-5; CDR3 protein: CASSSWTVSEPQHF; CDR3 DNA: TGTGCCAGCAGCTCGTGGACAGTCTCGGAGCCCCAGCATTTT
D gene: TRBD2; V gene: TRBV5-4; clone size: -; J gene: TRBJ2-1; CDR3 protein: CASSLPGTSGLNEQFF; CDR3 DNA: TGTGCCAGCAGCTTGCCTGGGACTAGCGGTCTCAATGAGCAGTTCTTC
D gene: -; V gene: TRBV2; clone size: -; J gene: TRBJ2-1; CDR3 protein: CASIAQAQIGEQFF; CDR3 DNA: TGTGCCAGCATCGCGCAGGCCCAGATAGGGGAGCAGTTCTTC
D gene: -; V gene: TRBV2; clone size: -; J gene: TRBJ2-5; CDR3 protein: CASRDTSNQETQYF; CDR3 DNA: TGTGCCAGCAGGGATACTAGCAACCAAGAGACCCAGTACTTC
D gene: TRBD1; V gene: TRBV24-1; clone size: -; J gene: TRBJ2-4; CDR3 protein: CATSDDPGGAKNIQYF; CDR3 DNA: TGTGCCACCAGTGATGACCCAGGGGGAGCCAAAAACATTCAGTACTTC
D gene: -; V gene: TRBV11-2; clone size: -; J gene: TRBJ2-1; CDR3 protein: CASSPGLPKVNEQFF; CDR3 DNA: TGTGCCAGCAGCCCGGGGCTCCCCAAGGTCAATGAGCAGTTCTTC
D gene: TRBD1; V gene: TRBV27; clone size: -; J gene: TRBJ2-3; CDR3 protein: CASSFRGKLIGQKNTDTQYF; CDR3 DNA: TGTGCCAGCAGTTTCAGGGGGAAACTCATCGGTCAAAAGAACACAGATACGCAGTATTTT
D gene: -; V gene: TRBV9; clone size: -; J gene: TRBJ2-3; CDR3 protein: CASSVGPGNTDTQYF; CDR3 DNA: TGTGCCAGCAGCGTAGGTCCAGGGAACACAGATACGCAGTATTTT
D gene: TRBD1; V gene: TRBV5-1; clone size: -; J gene: TRBJ2-3; CDR3 protein: CASSGDSRADTQYF; CDR3 DNA: TGCGCCAGCAGCGGGGACAGCCGAGCAGATACGCAGTATTTT
D gene: -; V gene: TRBV15; clone size: -; J gene: TRBJ2-1; CDR3 protein: CATSPSRREQFF; CDR3 DNA: TGTGCCACCAGCCCCAGCCGCCGAGAGCAGTTCTTC
D gene: -; V gene: TRBV10-3; clone size: -; J gene: TRBJ1-5; CDR3 protein: CAISERQGNQPQHF; CDR3 DNA: TGTGCCATCAGTGAAAGACAGGGCAATCAGCCCCAGCATTTT
D gene: -; V gene: TRBV30; clone size: -; J gene: TRBJ1-3; CDR3 protein: CAWSGTGLGVAGNTIYF; CDR3 DNA: TGTGCCTGGAGCGGCACCGGCTTAGGGGTGGCTGGAAACACCATATATTTT
D gene: -; V gene: TRBV28; clone size: -; J gene: TRBJ1-5; CDR3 protein: CASTAGSNQPQHF; CDR3 DNA: TGTGCCAGCACGGCAGGGAGCAATCAGCCCCAGCATTTT
D gene: -; V gene: TRBV9; clone size: -; J gene: TRBJ2-1; CDR3 protein: CASSVAVGAGSREQFF; CDR3 DNA: TGTGCCAGCAGCGTAGCGGTCGGGGCCGGGTCCCGTGAGCAGTTCTTC
D gene: -; V gene: TRBV29-1; clone size: -; J gene: TRBJ1-2; CDR3 protein: CSVSEANYGYTF; CDR3 DNA: TGCAGCGTTAGTGAAGCTAACTATGGCTACACCTTC
D gene: TRBD2; V gene: TRBV3-1/TRBV3-2; clone size: once; J gene: TRBJ2-3; CDR3 protein: CASSRGTSGDTQYF; CDR3 DNA: TGTGCCAGCAGTCGGGGGACTAGCGGCGATACGCAGTATTTT
D gene: -; V gene: TRBV24-1; clone size: -; J gene: TRBJ1-6; CDR3 protein: CATSDLDSPLHF; CDR3 DNA: TGTGCCACCAGTGATTTGGATTCACCCCTCCACTTT
D gene: TRBD1; V gene: TRBV7-2; clone size: many; J gene: TRBJ1-6; CDR3 protein: CASSLGQAPNSPLHF; CDR3 DNA: TGTGCCAGCAGCCTAGGACAGGCTCCGAATTCACCCCTCCACTTT
D gene: -; V gene: TRBV5-1; clone size: -; J gene: TRBJ2-3; CDR3 protein: CASSSHGASTDTQYF; CDR3 DNA: TGCGCCAGCAGCTCGCACGGGGCTAGCACAGATACGCAGTATTTT
D gene: -; V gene: TRBV28; clone size: -; J gene: TRBJ1-1; CDR3 protein: CASRGTSLNTEAFF; CDR3 DNA: TGTGCCAGCAGAGGCACGAGCCTCAACACTGAAGCTTTCTTT
D gene: TRBD2; V gene: TRBV29-1; clone size: -; J gene: TRBJ2-1; CDR3 protein: CSVEGTSAYNEQFF; CDR3 DNA: TGCAGCGTTGAGGGGACTAGCGCTTACAATGAGCAGTTCTTC
D gene: TRBD1; V gene: TRBV15; clone size: few; J gene: TRBJ2-1; CDR3 protein: CATSRDPGQGYNEQFF; CDR3 DNA: TGTGCCACCAGCAGAGACCCGGGACAGGGATACAATGAGCAGTTCTTC
D gene: -; V gene: TRBV7-8; clone size: -; J gene: TRBJ1-2; CDR3 protein: CASSLRGDYGYTF; CDR3 DNA: TGTGCCAGCAGCTTAAGAGGGGACTATGGCTACACCTTC
D gene: -; V gene: TRBV20-1; clone size: -; J gene: TRBJ2-1; CDR3 protein: CSASESVSQFF; CDR3 DNA: TGCAGTGCTAGCGAGTCGGTATCGCAGTTCTTC
D gene: TRBD1; V gene: TRBV5-4; clone size: -; J gene: TRBJ1-4; CDR3 protein: CASSRQGLDEKLFF; CDR3 DNA: TGTGCCAGCAGCCGACAGGGGTTGGATGAAAAACTGTTTTTT
D gene: TRBD2; V gene: TRBV6-1; clone size: medium-sized; J gene: TRBJ2-7; CDR3 protein: CASSVLAGDSSYEQYF; CDR3 DNA: TGTGCCAGCAGTGTTCTAGCGGGAGATTCATCCTACGAGCAGTACTTC
D gene: -; V gene: TRBV18; clone size: -; J gene: TRBJ1-5; CDR3 protein: CASSVRDQPQHF; CDR3 DNA: TGTGCCAGCTCCGTCCGCGATCAGCCCCAGCATTTT
D gene: -; V gene: TRBV15; clone size: -; J gene: TRBJ1-5; CDR3 protein: CATSRLSNQPQHF; CDR3 DNA: TGTGCCACCAGCAGATTAAGCAATCAGCCCCAGCATTTT
D gene: TRBD2; V gene: TRBV28; clone size: once; J gene: TRBJ2-1; CDR3 protein: CASRPIGAGGSYNEQFF; CDR3 DNA: TGTGCCAGCAGGCCGATTGGGGCGGGAGGCTCCTACAATGAGCAGTTCTTC
D gene: TRBD2; V gene: TRBV5-1; clone size: -; J gene: TRBJ2-5; CDR3 protein: CASSLLTSGQETQYF; CDR3 DNA: TGCGCCAGCAGCTTGCTGACTAGCGGGCAAGAGACCCAGTACTTC
D gene: -; V gene: TRBV10-3; clone size: -; J gene: TRBJ1-5; CDR3 protein: CAISEGQMGYQPQHF; CDR3 DNA: TGTGCCATCAGTGAGGGACAGATGGGGTATCAGCCCCAGCATTTT
D gene: TRBD2; V gene: TRBV4-1; clone size: -; J gene: TRBJ2-3; CDR3 protein: CASSPRESQRTDTQYF; CDR3 DNA: TGCGCCAGCAGCCCGCGGGAGTCACAGAGGACAGATACGCAGTATTTT
D gene: -; V gene: TRBV19; clone size: -; J gene: TRBJ1-5; CDR3 protein: CASSQGGYIQPQHF; CDR3 DNA: TGTGCCAGTAGTCAAGGGGGGTACATCCAGCCCCAGCATTTT
D gene: TRBD2; V gene: TRBV6-1; clone size: -; J gene: TRBJ2-7; CDR3 protein: CASSEALAGVPYEQYF; CDR3 DNA: TGTGCCAGCAGTGAAGCCTTAGCGGGAGTCCCCTACGAGCAGTACTTC
D gene: -; V gene: TRBV5-1; clone size: once; J gene: TRBJ1-5; CDR3 protein: CASSEGTNSNQPQHF; CDR3 DNA: TGCGCCAGCAGCGAGGGGACAAATAGCAATCAGCCCCAGCATTTT
D gene: -; V gene: TRBV20-1; clone size: -; J gene: TRBJ1-1; CDR3 protein: CQGHMNTEAFF; CDR3 DNA: TGTCAGGGGCACATGAACACTGAAGCTTTCTTT
D gene: -; V gene: TRBV12-2; clone size: -; J gene: TRBJ2-7; CDR3 protein: CASRLVRDHCEQYF; CDR3 DNA: TGTGCAAGTCGCTTAGTCCGAGACCACTGTGAGCAGTACTTC
D gene: -; V gene: TRBV6-5; clone size: -; J gene: TRBJ2-3; CDR3 protein: CASSIASQVVDTQYF; CDR3 DNA: TGTGCCAGCAGTATCGCTAGCCAGGTTGTAGATACGCAGTATTTT
D gene: TRBD2; V gene: TRBV7-8; clone size: -; J gene: TRBJ2-2; CDR3 protein: CASSLAAGGPRTGELFF; CDR3 DNA: TGTGCCAGCAGCCTGGCAGCGGGAGGGCCGCGGACCGGGGAGCTGTTTTTT
D gene: -; V gene: TRBV7-2; clone size: -; J gene: TRBJ2-1; CDR3 protein: CASSPWPRGGEQFF; CDR3 DNA: TGTGCCAGCAGCCCCTGGCCCAGGGGTGGTGAGCAGTTCTTC